The sequence of this T cell receptor (beta chain) was determined in a study of CD8 T cells in Susac syndrome. Points from the study as a whole: The CD4+ T cell repertoire of patients with Susac syndrome showed no detectable clonal expansion.

Reverse transcription of roughly 0.5 to 1 ug RNA was carried out with random hexamers. Across 54 Vbeta and 13 Jbeta, immunoSEQ multiplex PCR amplified TCR beta CDR3. TCRdb reprocessed the immunoSEQ multiplex PCR reads via MiXCR and lists one record per CDR3 protein. The data hold about 210,000 distinct CDR3 sequences, with approximately 94% observed a single time. The sequenced target, TCR beta, came from blood CD8+ and CD4+ T cells. The TEMRA cells underwent FACS enrichment, while the CD8+ and CD4+ T cells underwent negative isolation. With regard to this clonotype: Its target is not known.

This TCR was sampled from a human donor with Susac syndrome. Specimen: CD4+ T cells from PBMCs.

The CDR3 loop is CSVEVVGGTEAFF. The DNA of the CDR3 is TGCAGCGTCGAGGTAGTGGGGGGCACTGAAGCTTTCTTT. The gene calls are TRBV29-1 and TRBJ1-1, with D possibly being TRBD1 (5 bases). CDR3 length: 13 amino acids. With 6 bases removed from V and 4 bases from J, the gap between germline ends came to 15 bases. The germline CDR1 and CDR2 sequences are SQVTM and ANQGSEA.